Reported below is one T cell receptor beta chain. This clonotype showed up many times. Its antigen is currently not known. Nothing much larger sits one base from this clone, and base qualities are not available. Ficoll-Paque density gradient centrifugation was the method used to isolate PBMCs. These data are taken from a study of T-cell memory formation after mild COVID-19 (dated by TCRdb to about 2021). For context, the study as a whole: Most TCR sequence clusters were specific to one of the two donors. In two donors, T-cell clones that expanded and contracted after mild COVID-19 were followed by sequencing TCRalpha and TCRbeta repertoires longitudinally. The cohort comprised two young, previously healthy adult volunteers, one female and one male.

The investigation overall reported the following: Only a couple of mild cases were covered by the study, and larger cohorts that include severe cases with pre-infection samples were considered necessary. Clones contracting from day 15 to 85 had balanced CD4/CD8 phenotypes, while a second wave expanding from day 15 to 37 was biased towards CD4+. SARS-CoV-2 specificity of the second-wave clones peaking on day 37 was not confirmed. Contracting CD4+ clones were located mainly in the CM and EM memory subsets, whereas CD8+ clones were found to be enriched in EMRA. Some responding clones were detected in pre-infection memory, suggesting pre-existing cross-reactive memory T cells joined the SARS-CoV-2 response.

Trimming takes 3 bases from V and 5 bases from J, and the germline ends sit 17 bases apart. The germline V gene yields SGHDT for CDR1 and YYEEEE for CDR2. The CDR3, from cysteine to phenylalanine, totals 15 residues. The CDR3 DNA has 45 bases and is translated from base 1. Sequencer: Illumina NovaSeq 6000. TCRalpha and TCRbeta cDNA libraries were constructed by 5'RACE with constant-segment primers, with sample barcodes and unique molecular identifiers being introduced. Trizol reagent was used to extract RNA from every sample. Library amplification was performed in two PCR steps, and a second sample barcode and Illumina TruSeq adapters were introduced in the second step. Sequencing of libraries was performed on an Illumina NovaSeq with 2 x 150 bp paired-end reads. In the source study's methods: Demultiplexing of reads and collapsing into UMI-guided consensus sequences were performed with migec v1.2.7. Using mixcr v2.1.11, the UMI consensuses were aligned to TRA and TRB V and J templates and assembled into clonotypes. Expanded or contracted clonotypes were those called significant by both edgeR and NoisET, with noise models trained on biological replicates. edgeR calls used a false discovery rate-adjusted p below 0.01 and a log2 fold-change threshold of 1. As an exploratory analysis of dynamics, PCA with hierarchical clustering was applied to max-normalized trajectories of the 1000 most abundant clonotypes. The CD4 or CD8 phenotype of responding clones was assigned using the separately sequenced CD4+ and CD8+ repertoires. TCRdb reprocessed the public reads (quality trimming at Q25 with fastp, clone calling with MiXCR) and kept in-frame beta chains. CDR3 protein duplicates are merged, each entry listing the most common genes and DNA. TCRdb's processing, not the study's, gives the V and J calls here. In all, the sample holds 45,000 to 50,000 distinct CDR3 sequences, and approximately 6.6% of those were seen once. The ten largest clonotypes hold approximately 1.4% of the sample.

The TCR comes from a man younger than 35 who had mild COVID-19 (a few samples of this study predate the infection). The sample titles of this study are shuffled in the database, so cell type and time point are left out; the donor was told from shared clones. Input material: PBMCs or a T cell subset sorted from them (not recorded which). The V and J genes are TRBV5-6 and TRBJ2-5; TRBD1 is perhaps the D gene, given 6 matching bases. CDR3 protein: CASSSAVQGRETQYF. In nucleotides, the sequence is TGTGCCAGCAGCTCCGCCGTACAGGGACGCGAGACCCAGTACTTC.